The rows below give T cell receptor beta chains drawn from one sample of a study of siplizumab effects on memory and regulatory T cells. Profiled with immunoSEQ multiplex PCR; TCRdb holds only in-frame clones, not every one. The data contain around 100,000 clones, about 95% of them singletons. Material: non-Treg CD4+ T cells sorted from blood. The receptor source for this set is a human donor in good health. CDR3s leave out the opening cysteine and the closing phenylalanine or tryptophan.

>TRBV11-2|TRBJ2-7
ASSAGYEQY
>TRBV28|TRBJ1-2
ASSQQGP
>TRBV6-5|TRBJ2-5
ASRRSGQGETQY
>TRBV5-6|TRBJ2-3
ASSRRPGVADTQY
>TRBV29-1|TRBJ2-3
SVGRTSGDTQY
>TRBV5-5|TRBJ2-1
ASSLGPRTSGKNEQF
>TRBV5-1|TRBJ2-3
ASSLNSDTQY
>TRBV27|TRBJ2-6
ASSLLRGQEET
>TRBV11-2|TRBJ1-1
ASSRRQGRSNTEAF
>TRBV7-9|TRBJ2-1
ASSFGLAEYNEQF
>TRBV20-1|TRBJ2-7
SASGSYEQY
>TRBV18|TRBJ2-3
ASSPPFLTTSRTDTQY
>TRBV4-2|TRBJ1-2
ASSQELRQTNYGYT
>TRBV28|TRBJ2-7
ASSFGSTGYEQY
>TRBV30|TRBJ2-7
AWSPRPYEQY
>TRBV5-1|TRBJ2-1
ASSLGQGTYNEQF
>TRBV4-1|TRBJ1-3
ASSQEGIGGYSGNTIY
>TRBV2|TRBJ1-4
AGGTSVEKLF
>TRBV5-1|TRBJ2-7
AGSLTSGSLGSSYEQY
>TRBV6-1|TRBJ2-7
ASSETARGEQY
>TRBV5-1|TRBJ2-7
ASTVVGGREQY
>TRBV2|TRBJ1-1
ASSVKQGTTEAF
>TRBV6-5|TRBJ2-7
ASSPTRRSYEQY
>TRBV5-1|TRBJ2-2
ASSWAGSETGELF
>TRBV30|TRBJ2-1
AWGLAGGWNEQF
>TRBV9|TRBJ1-4
ASSWSDRSNEKLF
>TRBV7-9|TRBJ2-5
ASSWGNTGLVQETQY
>TRBV5-1|TRBJ2-3
ASSLVRTDTDTQY
>TRBV7-9|TRBJ2-1
ASRETSGEQF
>TRBV11-3|TRBJ2-1
ASSLVSDQAEQF
>TRBV10-1|TRBJ2-2
ASRRQGGTGELF
>TRBV11-2|TRBJ1-3
ASSLSEGARNTIY
>TRBV7-9|TRBJ1-1
ASSVSRGSTEAF
>TRBV9|TRBJ2-1
ASSFGTALNEQF
>TRBV6-9|TRBJ2-5
ASSYGPRGSYELY
>TRBV7-9|TRBJ1-2
ASSPIEGGGYT
>TRBV2|TRBJ2-7
ASSGTYEQY
>TRBV27|TRBJ2-7
ASGWSYEQY
>TRBV6-9|TRBJ2-7
ASSGAEAYEQY
>TRBV7-2|TRBJ2-5
ASIRDRGKETQY
>TRBV5-1|TRBJ2-2
ASSFSGGPGELF
>TRBV18|TRBJ2-2
ASSPLAIGAATGELF
>TRBV2|TRBJ1-5
ASSDSYSNQPQH
>TRBV29-1|TRBJ2-5
SVSDGPLETQY
>TRBV21-1|TRBJ2-3
ASSKVGRGFPHTDTQY
>TRBV27|TRBJ1-5
ASSPGTYNQPQH
>TRBV9|TRBJ2-3
ASSVTGLITDTQY
>TRBV20-1|TRBJ2-7
SASGVDEQY
>TRBV5-1|TRBJ2-7
ASSFPGAAYEQY
>TRBV5-8|TRBJ2-6
ASSLERGGISGANVLT
>TRBV9|TRBJ2-5
ASSATRAGAGETQY
>TRBV19|TRBJ1-2
ASSIIRAGDGYT